The T cell receptor (beta chain) under discussion was sequenced for a study of lung T cells in sarcoidosis with Löfgren's syndrome. CDR1 MNHEY and CDR2 SVGEGT come from the germline V gene. This CDR3 contains 14 residues. TCRdb passed the reads through MiXCR, listing each CDR3 protein once. In the table there are 58,000 or so distinct CDR3 sequences, less than 25% of which are singletons. A word on this clonotype: One end of the junction is discordant with germline, which a read error may explain.

The rearrangement links TRBV6-2 or TRBV6-3 to TRBJ2-7; no clear D gene. This receptor was obtained from a human donor with sarcoidosis (Löfgren's syndrome or another form), or a control subject (not recorded which). The specimen sequenced was CD4+ T cells from PBMCs. Here the CDR3 DNA reads TGTGCCGGCAGTTACTCGCGGCAGTACCGCGAGCAGTACTTC. This gives the protein CAGSYSRQYREQYF.